The T cell receptor beta chain under discussion was sequenced for a study of regulatory T cells in long-lasting Graves disease. Assembly of TCR beta libraries relied on iRepertoire HTBI primers together with Arm-PCR of CDR3 regions. MiXCR, applied by TCRdb to the multiplex PCR reads, yields one record per CDR3 protein. Of roughly 510,000 distinct CDR3 sequences listed, approximately 16% were seen once; the top ten hold 9.5% to 15%. Noted time point: newly diagnosed GD, antithyroid drugs for less than 3 months. Making the TCR library involved RNA that had been extracted from PBMCs. These data were also reused for a study on T cells in Graves' hyperthyroidism and ophthalmopathy.

The clonotype originates from a man aged 18 to 29 with Graves disease. The starting material was peripheral blood mononuclear cells (PBMCs), obtained at new diagnosis, from a patient treated with antithyroid drugs.

The CDR3, as DNA: TGTGCCACCAGTGAACCTCCGGGACAGGGACCGTTCACCGGGGAGCTGTTTTTT. This translates into CATSEPPGQGPFTGELFF. The V gene is TRBV24-1, the J gene TRBJ2-2; 9 nucleotides align to TRBD1. V trimming: 4 bases; J trimming: 4 bases; junction bases outside the gene matches: 12. The CDR3 is 18 residues long. The germline V gene has CDR1 KGHDR and CDR2 SFDVKD.